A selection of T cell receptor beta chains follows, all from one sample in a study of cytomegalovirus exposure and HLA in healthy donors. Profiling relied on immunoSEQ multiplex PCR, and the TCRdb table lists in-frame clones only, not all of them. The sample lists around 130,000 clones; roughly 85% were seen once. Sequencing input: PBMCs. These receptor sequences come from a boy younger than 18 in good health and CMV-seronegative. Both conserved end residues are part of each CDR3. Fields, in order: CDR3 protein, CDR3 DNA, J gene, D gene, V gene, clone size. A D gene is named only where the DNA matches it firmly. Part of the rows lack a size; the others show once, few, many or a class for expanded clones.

CSVSPGRGNSDTQYF TGCAGCGTTAGTCCAGGCAGGGGGAATTCAGATACGCAGTATTTT TRBJ2-3 TRBD1 TRBV29-1 .
CASSMRWGDQETQYF TGTGCCAGTAGTATGCGTTGGGGCGATCAAGAGACCCAGTACTTC TRBJ2-5 . TRBV19 .
CATRRDRGSYEQYF TGTGCCACCCGACGGGACAGGGGATCCTACGAGCAGTACTTC TRBJ2-7 TRBD1 TRBV15 .
CASSELFRSQPQHF TGTGCCAGCAGTGAACTGTTCAGATCGCAGCCCCAGCATTTT TRBJ1-5 . TRBV2 few
CASSGPEKLFF TGTGCCAGCAGCGGCCCCGAAAAACTGTTTTTT TRBJ1-4 . TRBV11-2 .
CASSGRIAYEQYF TGTGCCAGCAGCGGGAGAATTGCCTACGAGCAGTACTTC TRBJ2-7 . TRBV7-9 few
CASSEALGRTETQYF TGTGCCAGCAGTGAAGCGCTTGGGAGGACGGAGACCCAGTACTTC TRBJ2-5 . TRBV6-1 .
CASSVSGNNQPQHF TGTGCCAGCAGCGTTTCGGGTAACAATCAGCCCCAGCATTTT TRBJ1-5 . TRBV9 .
CASRGGTYNEQFF TGCGCCAGCAGGGGGGGGACATACAATGAGCAGTTCTTC TRBJ2-1 . TRBV10-2 .
CASSQDRGARGNTIYF TGCGCCAGCAGCCAAGACCGGGGGGCGAGGGGAAACACCATATATTTT TRBJ1-3 . TRBV4-3 .
CASSLTGVNEKLFF TGTGCCAGCTCACTGACAGGAGTTAATGAAAAACTGTTTTTT TRBJ1-4 . TRBV18 .
CASSPQGVMYEQYF TGTGCCAGCAGTCCTCAGGGGGTAATGTACGAGCAGTACTTC TRBJ2-7 TRBD1 TRBV27 few
CASSRQGMNTEAFF TGTGCCAGCAGCCGACAGGGGATGAACACTGAAGCTTTCTTT TRBJ1-1 TRBD1 TRBV9 .
CASSPSTANYGYTF TGTGCCAGCAGTCCTTCGACAGCTAACTATGGCTACACCTTC TRBJ1-2 . TRBV6-4 .